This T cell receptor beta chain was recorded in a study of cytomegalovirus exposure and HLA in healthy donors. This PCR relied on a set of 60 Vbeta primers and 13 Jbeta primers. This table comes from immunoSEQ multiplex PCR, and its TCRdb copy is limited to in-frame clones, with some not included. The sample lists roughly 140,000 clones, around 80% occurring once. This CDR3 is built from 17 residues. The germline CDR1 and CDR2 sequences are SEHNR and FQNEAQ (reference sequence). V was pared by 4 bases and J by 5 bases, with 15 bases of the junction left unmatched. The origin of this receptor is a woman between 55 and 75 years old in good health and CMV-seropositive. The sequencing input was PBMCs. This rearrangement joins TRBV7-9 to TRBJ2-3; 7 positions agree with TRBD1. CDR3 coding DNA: TGTGCCAGCAGCTCCCGGGGTTATCGGACAGGCAAAGATACGCAGTATTTT. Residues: CASSSRGYRTGKDTQYF.